These 5 T cell receptor beta chains were sequenced from one sample in a study of beta chain features in type 1 diabetes. Findings of the study overall: There was a moderate but significant shortening of TCRB CDR3s in all four CD4+ subsets of Type 1 diabetes patients.

Every bit of the isolated RNA underwent reverse transcription, so sequencing read expressed TCRB transcripts. Produced via immunoSEQ multiplex PCR; TCRdb's table is partial and in-frame only. The sample shows over 150,000 clones, 7.5% to 8.5% of them seen only once. These receptors' antigens are unknown. The sequenced sample was central memory CD4+ T cells from blood. These receptors all come from a man between 18 and 35 years old with type 1 diabetes.

The rearrangement links TRBV18 to TRBJ1-5; D unclear. The CDR3 consists of 13 residues. Trimming shortened V by 2 bases and J by 3 bases, and 5 bases separated the two germline ends. Germline V gives CDR1 KGHSH, CDR2 LQKENI. The CDR3: CASSPGPNQPQHF. CDR3 DNA: TGTGCCAGCTCACCAGGGCCCAATCAGCCCCAGCATTTT. Drawing the rest from reference TRBV18 and TRBJ1-5, the complete variable domain is NAGVMQNPRHLVRRRGQEARLRCSPMKGHSHVYWYRQLPEEGLKFMVYLQKENIIDESGMPKERFSAEFPKEGPSILRIQQVVRGDSAAYFCASSPGPNQPQHFGDGTRLSIL.

The CDR3 sequence: CASSQLWGDTDEQYF. DNA for the CDR3: TGCGCCAGCAGTCAATTATGGGGGGATACAGACGAGCAGTACTTC. The chain joins TRBV23-1 to TRBJ2-7; D might be TRBD2 (6 bases). TRBV23-1 is an ORF, and what it does is uncertain. The germline V and J ends were trimmed by 1 base and 5 bases, with 15 bases remaining between them. The CDR3 sequence is 15 residues long.

V gene TRBV19 combines with J gene TRBJ1-1; 9 positions agree with TRBD1. Germline CDR1 reads LNHDA; CDR2 reads SQIVND (reference sequence). The CDR3 runs to 14 residues. V was pared by 3 bases and J by 4 bases, with 3 bases of the junction left unmatched. Here the CDR3 DNA reads TGTGCCAGTAGTATGGACAGGGGCGGCACTGAAGCTTTCTTT. The encoded protein is CASSMDRGGTEAFF.

In its sample, this clone was seen a few times. The V gene is TRBV11-2, the J gene TRBJ1-4; 7 nucleotides agree with TRBD1. Germline V gene sequence: CDR1 SGHAT, CDR2 FQNNGV. The CDR3 consists of 13 residues. Unmatched junction bases numbered 2, after V lost 5 bases and J lost 5 bases. Written as DNA, the CDR3 is TGTGCCAGCAGCCCACAGGGGAATGAAAAACTGTTTTTT. Its protein product is CASSPQGNEKLFF.

This clone has a handful of counts. V is TRBV6-6 and J is TRBJ2-7; D ambiguous. Trimming stripped 5 bases from V and 0 bases from J, with 11 bases between. CDR3 length: 14 amino acids. Looked up from germline, CDR1 is MNHNY and CDR2 is SVGAGI (reference sequence). The CDR3: CASSHQRLSYEQYF. The CDR3 nucleotides read TGTGCCAGCAGTCACCAGAGACTCTCCTACGAGCAGTACTTC.